The clone carrying this T cell receptor (beta chain) appeared a few times. The authors built TCR beta libraries using iRepertoire HTBI primers and Arm-PCR of CDR3 regions. TCRdb called the multiplex PCR reads again in MiXCR, with one record for every CDR3 protein. The repertoire holds under 500,000 distinct CDR3 sequences, with about a sixth as singletons. Germline V CDR1 and CDR2: MNHNS, SASEGT. Trimming took off 5 bases at V and 2 bases at J, with 13 bases between the two ends. The CDR3 consists of 15 residues. This sample is part of a study of regulatory T cells in long-lasting Graves disease. Study-wide background: Graves' patients, diagnosed recently, had received antithyroid drugs under 3 months.

Time point in this sample: newly diagnosed GD, antithyroid drugs for less than 3 months. The authors made the TCR library using RNA they extracted from PBMCs. The data also belong to a second study, concerning T cells in Graves' hyperthyroidism and ophthalmopathy. Turning to that study: Stable Graves' hyperthyroidism meant no ophthalmopathy progression within 18 months. First-round RT-PCR with HTBI primers amplified the TCR CDR3 region. Ophthalmopathy was told apart from stable hyperthyroidism by a 13 V-J model.

The sequencing here drew on peripheral blood mononuclear cells (PBMCs), taken at new diagnosis, from a patient treated with antithyroid drugs. This TCR derives from a woman in her twenties or thirties with Graves disease. This chain links TRBV6-1 with TRBJ1-5; possible D gene TRBD1, 6 bases. This CDR3 reads CASSPPRTGNQPQHF. The CDR3, as DNA: TGTGCCAGCAGTCCTCCGAGGACAGGCAATCAGCCCCAGCATTTT.